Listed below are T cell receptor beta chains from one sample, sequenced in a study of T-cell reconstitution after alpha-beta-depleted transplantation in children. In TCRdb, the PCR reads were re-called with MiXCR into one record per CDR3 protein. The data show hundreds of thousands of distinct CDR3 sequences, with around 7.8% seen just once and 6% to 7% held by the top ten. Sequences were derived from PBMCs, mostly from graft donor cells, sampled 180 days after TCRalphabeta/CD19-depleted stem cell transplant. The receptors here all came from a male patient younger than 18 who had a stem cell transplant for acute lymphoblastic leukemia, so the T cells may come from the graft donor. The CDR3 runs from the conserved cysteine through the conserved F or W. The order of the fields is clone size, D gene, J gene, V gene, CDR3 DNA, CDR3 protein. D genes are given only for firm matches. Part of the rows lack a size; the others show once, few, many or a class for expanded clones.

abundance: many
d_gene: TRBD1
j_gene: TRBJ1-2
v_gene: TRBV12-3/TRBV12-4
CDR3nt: TGTGCCAGCAGTCCCTCTGCAGGGGGGCGCTATGGCTACACCTTC
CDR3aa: CASSPSAGGRYGYTF

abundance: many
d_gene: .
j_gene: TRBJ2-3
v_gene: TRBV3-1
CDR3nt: TGTGCCAGCAGCCAAGATCAGGTTGGCACAGGGGAGGCGACAGATACGCAGTATTTT
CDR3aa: CASSQDQVGTGEATDTQYF

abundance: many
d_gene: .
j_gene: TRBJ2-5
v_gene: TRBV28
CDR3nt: TGTGCCAGCAGTCCCAGCGGTTTTCAGTACTTC
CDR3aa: CASSPSGFQYF

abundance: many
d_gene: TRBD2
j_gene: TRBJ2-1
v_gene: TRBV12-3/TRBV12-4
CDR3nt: TGTGCCAGCAGTTTACCCTTCGGGACTAGCGGGGGGAACTACAATGAGCAGTTCTTC
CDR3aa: CASSLPFGTSGGNYNEQFF

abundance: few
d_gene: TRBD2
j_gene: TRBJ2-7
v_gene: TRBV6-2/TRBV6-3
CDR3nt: TGTGCCAGCAGTTTTAGCGGGGCTTCCTACGAGCAGTACTTC
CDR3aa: CASSFSGASYEQYF

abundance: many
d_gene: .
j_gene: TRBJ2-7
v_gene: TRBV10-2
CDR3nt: TGCGCCAGCGGTAAGCTTGGCTCCTACGAGCAGTACTTC
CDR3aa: CASGKLGSYEQYF

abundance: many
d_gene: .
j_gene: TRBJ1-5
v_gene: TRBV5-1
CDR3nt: TGCGCCAGCAAATGGGGGAATAGCAATCAGCCCCAGCATTTT
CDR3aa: CASKWGNSNQPQHF

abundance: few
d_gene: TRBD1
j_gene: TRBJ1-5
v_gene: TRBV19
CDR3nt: TGTGCCAGTAGTATCCCTTGGACAGGATTAAATCAGCCCCAGCATTTT
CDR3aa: CASSIPWTGLNQPQHF

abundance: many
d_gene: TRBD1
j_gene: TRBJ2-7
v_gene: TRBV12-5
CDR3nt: TGTGCTAGTGCCTCCGGGACAGAGGTCTACGAGCAGTACTTC
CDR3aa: CASASGTEVYEQYF

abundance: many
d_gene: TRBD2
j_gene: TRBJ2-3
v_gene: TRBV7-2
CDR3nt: TGTGCCAGCAGCCCGCGACTAGGGGGGAAGATACTAGCGGGGGGTACAGATACGCAGTATTTT
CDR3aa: CASSPRLGGKILAGGTDTQYF

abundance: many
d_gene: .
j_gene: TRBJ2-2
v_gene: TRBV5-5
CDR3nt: TGTGCCAGCAGCATTCGACAGCCTAGAGGCACCGGGGAGCTGTTTTTT
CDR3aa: CASSIRQPRGTGELFF

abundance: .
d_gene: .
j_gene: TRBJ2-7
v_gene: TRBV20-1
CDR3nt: TGCAGTGCTAGAGGGGCCAGGACACACACAGGGTACGAGCAGTACTTC
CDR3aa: CSARGARTHTGYEQYF

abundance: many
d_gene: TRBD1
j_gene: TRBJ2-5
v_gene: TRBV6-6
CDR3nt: TGTGCCAGCAGTAGGGGGCATGGAGAGACCCAGTACTTC
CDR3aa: CASSRGHGETQYF

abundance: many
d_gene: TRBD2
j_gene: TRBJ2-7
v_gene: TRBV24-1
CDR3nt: TGTGCCACCAGTAGCGGGAATTTCCCCTACGAGCAGTACTTC
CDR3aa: CATSSGNFPYEQYF

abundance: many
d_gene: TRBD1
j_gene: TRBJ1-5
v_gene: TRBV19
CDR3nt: TGTGCCAGTAGTCGGGACAGGGGGAATAGCAATCAGCCCCAGCATTTT
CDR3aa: CASSRDRGNSNQPQHF

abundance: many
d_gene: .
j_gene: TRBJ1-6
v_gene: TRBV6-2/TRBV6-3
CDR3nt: TGTGCCAGCAGTAACAAGCAGACAGGTTTCACAAGCTCCTATAATTCACCCCTCCACTTT
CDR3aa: CASSNKQTGFTSSYNSPLHF

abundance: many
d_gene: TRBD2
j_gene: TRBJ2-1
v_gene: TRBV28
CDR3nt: TGTGCCATAAGGGGGACTAGCGGTAGCTCCTACAATGAGCAGTTCTTC
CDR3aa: CAIRGTSGSSYNEQFF

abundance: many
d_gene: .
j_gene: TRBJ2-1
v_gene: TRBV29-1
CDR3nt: TGCAGCGCCGAGGGCTATCCTAGCTCCTACAATGAGCAGTTCTTC
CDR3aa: CSAEGYPSSYNEQFF

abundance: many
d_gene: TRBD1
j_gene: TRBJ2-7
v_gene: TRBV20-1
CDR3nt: TGCAGTGCTAGAGATCTGGACAGGGTGCGGGAGCAGTACTTC
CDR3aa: CSARDLDRVREQYF

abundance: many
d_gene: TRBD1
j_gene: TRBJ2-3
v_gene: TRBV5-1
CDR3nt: TGCGCCAGCAGTCCCGGGACAGGGACAGATACGCAGTATTTT
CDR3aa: CASSPGTGTDTQYF

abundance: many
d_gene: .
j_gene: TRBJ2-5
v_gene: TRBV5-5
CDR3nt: TGTGCCAGCAGCTTGGGGGGAGGCCAAGAGACCCAGTACTTC
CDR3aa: CASSLGGGQETQYF

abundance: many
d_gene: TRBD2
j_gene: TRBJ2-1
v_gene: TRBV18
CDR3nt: TGTGCCAGCTCACCGGCTAGCGGGACGTACAATGAGCAGTTCTTC
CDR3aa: CASSPASGTYNEQFF

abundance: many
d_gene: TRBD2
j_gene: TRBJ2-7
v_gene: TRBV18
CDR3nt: TGTGCCAGCTCACCACGCGGGAGGGTGGCCTACGAGCAGTACTTC
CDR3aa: CASSPRGRVAYEQYF

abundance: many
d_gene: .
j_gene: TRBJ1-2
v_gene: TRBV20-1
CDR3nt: TGCAGTGCTAGAGCAGATATGACTGAGGGCTACACCTTC
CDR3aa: CSARADMTEGYTF

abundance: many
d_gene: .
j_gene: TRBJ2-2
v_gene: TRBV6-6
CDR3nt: TGTGCCAGCAGTTGGTTGAACACCGGGGAGCTGTTTTTT
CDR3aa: CASSWLNTGELFF

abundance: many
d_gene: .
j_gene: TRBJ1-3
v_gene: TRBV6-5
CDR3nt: TGTGCCAGCCGGCCCCAGCTCCTCTCTGGAAACACCATATATTTT
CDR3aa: CASRPQLLSGNTIYF

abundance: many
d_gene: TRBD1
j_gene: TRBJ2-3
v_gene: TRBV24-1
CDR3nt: TGTGCCACCAGTGATACCGACAGGGGAACGCAGTATTTT
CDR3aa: CATSDTDRGTQYF

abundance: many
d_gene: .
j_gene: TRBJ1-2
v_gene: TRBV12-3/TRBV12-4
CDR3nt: TGTGCCAGCAGTTTCAACAGAAATGGCTACACCTTC
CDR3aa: CASSFNRNGYTF

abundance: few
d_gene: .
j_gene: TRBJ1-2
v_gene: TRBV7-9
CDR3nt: TGTGCCAGCAGCTTCGAGACAGCCATCTATGGCTACACCTTC
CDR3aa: CASSFETAIYGYTF

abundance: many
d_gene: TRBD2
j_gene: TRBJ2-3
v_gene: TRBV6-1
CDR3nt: TGTGCCAGCAGGAAGCGGGGGGGCCGGGTAGATACGCAGTATTTT
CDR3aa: CASRKRGGRVDTQYF

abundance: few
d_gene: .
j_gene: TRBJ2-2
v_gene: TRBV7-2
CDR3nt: TGTGCCAGCAGCTTAATAGCCACCACCGGGGAGCTGTTTTTT
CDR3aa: CASSLIATTGELFF

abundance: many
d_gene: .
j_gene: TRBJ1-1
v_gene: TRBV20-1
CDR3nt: TGCAGTGCTAGGTACAGCTTGAACACTGAAGCTTTCTTT
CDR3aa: CSARYSLNTEAFF

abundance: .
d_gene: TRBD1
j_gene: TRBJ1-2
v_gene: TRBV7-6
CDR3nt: TGTGCCAGCAGCTTGGGGACAGCGAGAGCTAACTATGGCTACACCTTC
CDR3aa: CASSLGTARANYGYTF

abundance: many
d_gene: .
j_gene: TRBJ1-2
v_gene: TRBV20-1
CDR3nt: TGCAGTGCTAAGGTCGAGAAGGGATCCTATGGCTACACCTTC
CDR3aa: CSAKVEKGSYGYTF

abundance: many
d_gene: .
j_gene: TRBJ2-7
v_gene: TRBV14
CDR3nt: TGTGCCAGCAGCCAAGCGGTCGGACCCGGGACGGGCAAGTACGAGCAGTACTTC
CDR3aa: CASSQAVGPGTGKYEQYF

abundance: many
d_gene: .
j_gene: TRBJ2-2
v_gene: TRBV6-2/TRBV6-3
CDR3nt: TGTGCCAGCAGTTACATATGGACCGGGGAGCTGTTTTTT
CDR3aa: CASSYIWTGELFF

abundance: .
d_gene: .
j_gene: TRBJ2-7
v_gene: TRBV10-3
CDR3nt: TGTGCCATCCGCCTCGAGGCGGACTCCTACTACGAGCAGTACTTC
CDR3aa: CAIRLEADSYYEQYF

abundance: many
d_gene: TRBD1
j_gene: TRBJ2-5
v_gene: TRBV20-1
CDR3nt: TGCAGTGCTAGAGATGCCCGGACAGGGGGCTCGGAGACCCAGTACTTC
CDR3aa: CSARDARTGGSETQYF

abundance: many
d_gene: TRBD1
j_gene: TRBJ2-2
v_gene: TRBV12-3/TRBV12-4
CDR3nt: TGTGCCAGCAGTTTTAGGACAGGGCGACTTATCACCGGGGAGCTGTTTTTT
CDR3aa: CASSFRTGRLITGELFF

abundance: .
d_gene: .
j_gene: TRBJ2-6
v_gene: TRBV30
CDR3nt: TGTGCCTGCAGGCCCCGGGAGCTGCCCTCTGGGGCCAACGTCCTGACTTTC
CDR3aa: CACRPRELPSGANVLTF